The sequence of this TCR beta chain was determined in a study of OX40 agonist ivuxolimab in advanced cancers. Background for the entire study: Ivuxolimab, which targeted the costimulatory receptor OX40 (CD134), was an agonistic, fully human IgG2 monoclonal antibody. A male proportion of approximately 83% and a mean age of 60 years, ranging from 23 to 79, were recorded for the dose-escalation cohort. Peripheral TCRbeta sequencing was intended to test whether TCR sequence diversity was altered and clonal T-cell expansion was caused by ivuxolimab. The monotherapy dose-escalation portion (N of about 57 patients) of the phase I ivuxolimab trial is reported in the paper. Of the 50 to 55 patients in dose escalation, around 20 had hepatocellular carcinoma, about 15 had melanoma, 9 had renal cell carcinoma and 9 had head and neck cancer. Intravenous ivuxolimab was administered to patients every 2 weeks at six dose levels: 0.01, 0.1, 0.3, 1.5, 3 and 10 mg/kg. Partial responses occurred in three dose-escalation patients: two with cutaneous melanoma and one with hepatocellular carcinoma. Prior anti-PD-1, anti-PD-L1 or anti-CTLA-4 therapy was permitted, and less than 45% of dose-escalation patients had received checkpoint inhibitors.

Genomic DNA was isolated from the sorted cells so that the TCRbeta CDR3 region could be sequenced. The immunoSEQ Assay was used to sequence the TCRbeta CDR3 regions. TCRdb retrieved this table from immuneACCESS and kept in-frame rearrangements only. Not all clones are present; in checked studies, unresolved V genes account for under half, and no reason is known for the remainder. The sample records about 77,000 clones, 90% to 95% of which are singletons. 4.5% to 5% of the sample is taken by the ten largest. Results and caveats for the whole study, not just this receptor: After ivuxolimab, expanded clones were on average more numerous among CD8+ T cells than among CD4+ T cells. Antigen specificity was not determined for the clonally expanded peripheral T cells. At doses of 0.1 to 3.0 mg/kg, clonal expansion of both CD4+ and CD8+ T cells in blood was seen between baseline and week 6. In the 0.1-3.0 mg/kg groups, partial responders were among the patients with the lowest normalized peripheral clonal expansion, particularly in CD8+ T cells. Low levels of normalized T-cell clonal expansion were also seen in some nonresponding patients.

The trial excluded patients who had a history of autoimmune disease or who were on systemic immunosuppression. Peripheral blood for TCR sequencing was collected from all dose cohorts at baseline, on cycle 4 day 1, and on cycle 7 day 1. Samples came from an open-label, multicenter, first-in-human phase I dose-escalation trial of ivuxolimab. The trial enrolled adults with locally advanced or metastatic head and neck squamous cell, hepatocellular, melanoma or renal cell carcinoma. Before TCR sequencing, CD4+ T cells and CD8+ T cells were sorted from peripheral blood as separate populations. At the junction V is shortened by 4 bases and J by 6 bases; bases outside the gene matches: 8. From the germline V gene, CDR1 is SGDLS and CDR2 is YYNGEE. Reading from cysteine to phenylalanine, the CDR3 counts 15 amino acids. Only the CDR3 DNA stays, 45 bases, in frame from base 1. Comment on this clone: The target of this receptor is not known. Base qualities were left out, and no much larger clone turns up one base away.

Specimen: CD4+ or CD8+ T cells sorted from blood, collected in a trial of the OX40 agonist ivuxolimab. This clonotype was obtained from an adult with an advanced solid tumor such as melanoma, head and neck, liver or kidney cancer. The rearrangement combines TRBV9 with TRBJ1-5; 9 junctional bases match TRBD1. This receptor has the CDR3 CASSSGGQGGQPQHF. Read as DNA, the sequence is TGTGCCAGCAGCAGTGGGGGACAGGGTGGTCAGCCCCAGCATTTT.